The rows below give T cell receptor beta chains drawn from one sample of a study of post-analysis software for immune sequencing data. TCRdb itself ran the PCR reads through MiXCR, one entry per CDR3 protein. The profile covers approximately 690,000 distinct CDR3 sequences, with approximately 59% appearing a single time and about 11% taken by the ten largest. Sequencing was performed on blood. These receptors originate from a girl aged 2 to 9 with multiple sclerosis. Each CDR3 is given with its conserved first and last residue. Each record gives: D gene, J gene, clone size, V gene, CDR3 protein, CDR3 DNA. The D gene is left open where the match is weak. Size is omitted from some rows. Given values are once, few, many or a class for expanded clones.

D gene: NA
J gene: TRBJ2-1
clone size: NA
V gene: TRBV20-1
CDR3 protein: CSPPAGPTCNEQFF
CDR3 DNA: TGCAGTCCCCCAGCGGGCCCGACCTGCAATGAGCAGTTCTTC

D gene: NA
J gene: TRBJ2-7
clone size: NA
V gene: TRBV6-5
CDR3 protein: CASSFTGNEQYF
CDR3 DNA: TGTGCCAGCAGTTTCACAGGGAACGAGCAGTACTTC

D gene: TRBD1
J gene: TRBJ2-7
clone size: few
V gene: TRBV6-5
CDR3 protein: CASRPPGQGYEQYF
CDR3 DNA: TGTGCCAGCAGACCTCCGGGACAGGGTTACGAGCAGTACTTC

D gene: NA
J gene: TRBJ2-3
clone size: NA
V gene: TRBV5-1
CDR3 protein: CASSPGTATDTRYF
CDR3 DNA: TGCGCCAGCAGCCCGGGGACTGCCACAGATACGCGGTATTTT

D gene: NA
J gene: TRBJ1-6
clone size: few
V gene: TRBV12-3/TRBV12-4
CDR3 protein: CASSSPHGESPLHF
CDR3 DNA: TGTGCCAGCAGTTCCCCCCATGGCGAGTCACCCCTCCACTTT

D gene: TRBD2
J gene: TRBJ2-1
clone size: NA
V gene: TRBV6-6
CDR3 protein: CASSYRGGPGNEQFF
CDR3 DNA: TGTGCCAGCAGTTACCGGGGGGGCCCGGGCAATGAGCAGTTCTTC

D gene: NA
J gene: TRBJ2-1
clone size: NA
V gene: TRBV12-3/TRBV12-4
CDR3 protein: CASGGPYNEQFF
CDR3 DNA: TGTGCCAGCGGGGGCCCCTACAATGAGCAGTTCTTC

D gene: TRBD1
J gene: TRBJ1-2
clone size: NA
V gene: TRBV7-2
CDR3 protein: CASSLRDRGDTGGYTF
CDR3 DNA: TGTGCCAGCAGCTTAAGGGACAGGGGCGATACGGGTGGCTACACCTTC

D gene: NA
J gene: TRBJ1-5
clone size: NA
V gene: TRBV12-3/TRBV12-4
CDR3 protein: CASSTTGKQHQPQHF
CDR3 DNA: TGTGCCAGCAGCACAACCGGCAAACAACACCAGCCCCAGCATTTT

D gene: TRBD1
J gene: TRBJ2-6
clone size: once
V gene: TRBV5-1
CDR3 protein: CASSLDRDQYPGANVLTF
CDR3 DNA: TGCGCCAGCAGCTTAGACAGGGACCAGTATCCCGGGGCCAACGTCCTGACTTTC

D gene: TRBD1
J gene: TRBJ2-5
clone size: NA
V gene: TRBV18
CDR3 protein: CASSAPGQEVETQYF
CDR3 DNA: TGTGCCAGCTCAGCCCCGGGACAGGAGGTAGAGACCCAGTACTTC

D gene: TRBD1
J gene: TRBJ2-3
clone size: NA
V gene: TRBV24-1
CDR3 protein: CATSDFHGTGGADTQYF
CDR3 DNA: TGTGCCACCAGTGATTTCCATGGGACAGGGGGCGCGGATACGCAGTATTTT

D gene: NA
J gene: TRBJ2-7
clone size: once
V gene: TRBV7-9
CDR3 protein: CASSSLALSSYNEQYF
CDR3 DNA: TGTGCCAGCAGCTCCTTGGCCTTGAGCTCCTACAATGAGCAGTACTTC

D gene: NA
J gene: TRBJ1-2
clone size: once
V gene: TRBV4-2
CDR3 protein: CASSQEEWSGGGGCTF
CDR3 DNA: TGTGCCAGCAGCCAAGAAGAGTGGTCGGGGGGTGGAGGCTGCACCTTC

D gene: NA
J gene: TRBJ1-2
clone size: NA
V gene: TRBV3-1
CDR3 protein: CASSQGGLANYGYTF
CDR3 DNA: TGTGCCAGCAGCCAAGGGGGGTTAGCTAACTATGGCTACACCTTC

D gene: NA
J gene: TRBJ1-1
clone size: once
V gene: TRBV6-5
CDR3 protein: CASSYSAGPSTEAFF
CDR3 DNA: TGTGCCAGCAGTTACTCCGCAGGGCCCAGCACTGAAGCTTTCTTT